The present entry profiles one TCR beta chain with its context. The sample is drawn from a study of cytomegalovirus exposure and HLA in healthy donors. Separate from the approximately 670-subject first cohort, the roughly 120-subject validation cohort was the one that the donors belonged to. The repertoire was sequenced with immunoSEQ multiplex PCR; TCRdb's copy has only in-frame clones and lacks some. Of some 330,000 clones in the sample, roughly 89% were seen once. Trimming at V came to 8 bases and at J to 6 bases, leaving 11 bases not matched to a gene. The germline V gene has CDR1 MNHEY and CDR2 SMNVEV (reference sequence). There are 14 residues in the CDR3.

The V and J genes are TRBV27 and TRBJ2-3; 7 bases are a match to TRBD2. This clonotype was sampled from a woman aged 18 to 35 in good health and CMV-seronegative. The sample was PBMCs. CDR3 coding DNA: TGTGCCAGCCGGGCCCGGGCGGGAGAGGATACGCAGTATTTT. It yields the protein CASRARAGEDTQYF.